This TCR beta chain was retrieved from a study of blood T cell repertoires in COVID-19. Method: immunoSEQ multiplex PCR; TCRdb's copy keeps in-frame clones and lacks some. The sample carries some 400,000 clones, more than 70% recorded once. V was pared by 6 bases and J by 5 bases, with 12 bases of the junction left unmatched. CDR3 length: 15 residues. Germline V lookup: CDR1 MDHEN, CDR2 SYDVKM. The rearrangement uses TRBV28 and TRBJ2-5; 7 bases align to TRBD1. Sequenced input: peripheral blood. The receptor was isolated from a young woman with COVID-19, enrolled during active disease. The CDR3 is CASSPGPRGTETQYF. CDR3 nucleotides: TGTGCCAGCAGCCCGGGCCCCAGGGGGACCGAGACCCAGTACTTC. Looking up the rest from reference TRBV28 and TRBJ2-5 gives the full variable domain: DVKVTQSSRYLVKRTGEKVFLECVQDMDHENMFWYRQDPGLGLRLIYFSYDVKMKEKGDIPEGYSVSREKKERFSLILESASTNQTSMYLCASSPGPRGTETQYFGPGTRLLVL.